A selection of T cell receptor beta chains follows, all from one sample in a study of blood T cell repertoires in COVID-19. Using immunoSEQ multiplex PCR, the repertoire was profiled, and TCRdb retains in-frame clones only, with some absent. The sample carries 450,000 or so clones, over 85% recorded once. The specimen was peripheral blood. Receptor source: a man aged 18 to 30 with COVID-19, enrolled during active disease. Both conserved end residues are part of each CDR3. Each record gives: J gene, V gene, clone size, D gene, CDR3 DNA, CDR3 protein. The D gene is left open where the match is weak. The listing skips clone size in some rows; elsewhere it reads once, few, many or a size class.

j_gene: TRBJ2-3
v_gene: TRBV9
abundance: NA
d_gene: NA
CDR3nt: TGTGCCAGCAGCGTAGTAGGGGGGGGCCCAGATACGCAGTATTTT
CDR3aa: CASSVVGGGPDTQYF

j_gene: TRBJ2-1
v_gene: TRBV13
abundance: NA
d_gene: TRBD2
CDR3nt: TGTGCCAGCAGCCCAGCGGGGCGAAGTGAGAATTCGGAGCAGTTCTTC
CDR3aa: CASSPAGRSENSEQFF

j_gene: TRBJ1-4
v_gene: TRBV15
abundance: NA
d_gene: TRBD1
CDR3nt: TGTGCCACCAGCAGCCTGACAGGGGGCCGAAGGGAAAAACTGTTTTTT
CDR3aa: CATSSLTGGRREKLFF

j_gene: TRBJ2-7
v_gene: TRBV5-5
abundance: NA
d_gene: TRBD2
CDR3nt: TGTGCCAGCAGCAGCGGACTAGCCCCCTACGAGCAGTACTTC
CDR3aa: CASSSGLAPYEQYF

j_gene: TRBJ2-4
v_gene: TRBV13
abundance: once
d_gene: TRBD1
CDR3nt: TGTGCCAGCAGCTCCGGCTTAGGACAGGGTCGGGGAAACATTCAGTACTTC
CDR3aa: CASSSGLGQGRGNIQYF

j_gene: TRBJ1-2
v_gene: TRBV5-8
abundance: NA
d_gene: NA
CDR3nt: TGTGCCAGCAGCTTAGGACAGTTCTATGGCTACACCTTC
CDR3aa: CASSLGQFYGYTF

j_gene: TRBJ2-2
v_gene: TRBV25-1
abundance: NA
d_gene: TRBD2
CDR3nt: TGTGCCAGCAGAATAGCGGGAGAGGACACCGGGGAGCTGTTTTTT
CDR3aa: CASRIAGEDTGELFF

j_gene: TRBJ1-3
v_gene: TRBV30
abundance: NA
d_gene: TRBD1
CDR3nt: TGTGCCTGGAGGTTCCCGACAGGGCCTGGAAACACCATATATTTT
CDR3aa: CAWRFPTGPGNTIYF

j_gene: TRBJ2-7
v_gene: TRBV6-1
abundance: NA
d_gene: NA
CDR3nt: TGTGCCAGCAGTGACAGCTACGAGCAGTACTTC
CDR3aa: CASSDSYEQYF

j_gene: TRBJ1-2
v_gene: TRBV7-9
abundance: NA
d_gene: TRBD1
CDR3nt: TGTGCCAGCAGCTTAACAGGGGCCGCTAACTATGGCTACACCTTC
CDR3aa: CASSLTGAANYGYTF

j_gene: TRBJ2-1
v_gene: TRBV19
abundance: NA
d_gene: TRBD2
CDR3nt: TGTGCCTCTAGCGGGGGGCCACGCAATGAGCAGTTCTTC
CDR3aa: CASSGGPRNEQFF

j_gene: TRBJ1-5
v_gene: TRBV11-2
abundance: NA
d_gene: NA
CDR3nt: TGTGCCAGCAGCTACCGACAGAATCAGCCCCAGCATTTT
CDR3aa: CASSYRQNQPQHF

j_gene: TRBJ1-3
v_gene: TRBV14
abundance: NA
d_gene: NA
CDR3nt: TGTGCCAGCAGCGGCCTCTCTGGAAACACCATATATTTT
CDR3aa: CASSGLSGNTIYF

j_gene: TRBJ2-1
v_gene: TRBV19
abundance: NA
d_gene: TRBD2
CDR3nt: TGTGCCAGTACCTCGGGACTAGCGGTCCCACGACTTGGGGATGAGCAGTTCTTC
CDR3aa: CASTSGLAVPRLGDEQFF

j_gene: TRBJ2-2
v_gene: TRBV7-2
abundance: NA
d_gene: NA
CDR3nt: TGTGCCAGCAGCTTATATCTAGACACCGGGGAGCTGTTTTTT
CDR3aa: CASSLYLDTGELFF

j_gene: TRBJ2-3
v_gene: TRBV19
abundance: NA
d_gene: TRBD2
CDR3nt: TGTGCCAGTTCTTACATAGCGGGGAGGTCAGATACGCAGTATTTT
CDR3aa: CASSYIAGRSDTQYF

j_gene: TRBJ1-4
v_gene: TRBV5-4
abundance: few
d_gene: NA
CDR3nt: TGTGCCAGCAGCCGATCTGACAGGACTAATGAAAAACTGTTTTTT
CDR3aa: CASSRSDRTNEKLFF

j_gene: TRBJ2-1
v_gene: TRBV27
abundance: NA
d_gene: NA
CDR3nt: TGTGCCAGCAGCGACTTTCTGGGGGCGAGCTCCTACAATGAGCAGTTCTTC
CDR3aa: CASSDFLGASSYNEQFF

j_gene: TRBJ2-1
v_gene: TRBV24-1
abundance: once
d_gene: TRBD1
CDR3nt: TGTGCCACCAGTGATTCTCCCGCTGGGACAGGGAGGGTCAATGAGCAGTTCTTC
CDR3aa: CATSDSPAGTGRVNEQFF

j_gene: TRBJ2-1
v_gene: TRBV24-1
abundance: NA
d_gene: TRBD2
CDR3nt: TGTGCCACCAGTGATTCCACGGTAGATAGCGGGGTATACAATGAGCAGTTCTTC
CDR3aa: CATSDSTVDSGVYNEQFF

j_gene: TRBJ2-2
v_gene: TRBV19
abundance: few
d_gene: TRBD2
CDR3nt: TGTGCCAGTAGTAGGGTTAGCGGGGCGAACACCGGGGAGCTGTTTTTT
CDR3aa: CASSRVSGANTGELFF

j_gene: TRBJ2-3
v_gene: TRBV7-2
abundance: NA
d_gene: NA
CDR3nt: TGTGCCAGCAGCTCCCCCGAGGTCGGCACAGATACGCAGTATTTT
CDR3aa: CASSSPEVGTDTQYF

j_gene: TRBJ1-2
v_gene: TRBV6-4
abundance: NA
d_gene: NA
CDR3nt: TGTGCCAGCAGTGAGGGCAGGAACTATGGCTACACCTTC
CDR3aa: CASSEGRNYGYTF

j_gene: TRBJ2-3
v_gene: TRBV5-1
abundance: NA
d_gene: NA
CDR3nt: TGCGCCAGCAGGGGGACACTCACAGATACGCAGTATTTT
CDR3aa: CASRGTLTDTQYF

j_gene: TRBJ2-1
v_gene: TRBV9
abundance: NA
d_gene: TRBD2
CDR3nt: TGTGCCAGCAGCGCCGAGGTACGGGAGGGATGGGGTTACAATGAGCAGTTCTTC
CDR3aa: CASSAEVREGWGYNEQFF

j_gene: TRBJ1-5
v_gene: TRBV10-2
abundance: NA
d_gene: TRBD1
CDR3nt: TGCGCCAGCAGCTCGGACAGGATTGGCCAGCCCCAGCATTTT
CDR3aa: CASSSDRIGQPQHF

j_gene: TRBJ2-1
v_gene: TRBV6-1
abundance: NA
d_gene: TRBD2
CDR3nt: TGTGCCAGCAGTGAAATCGGTCCTAGCGGGGTTTACAATGAGCAGTTCTTC
CDR3aa: CASSEIGPSGVYNEQFF

j_gene: TRBJ2-1
v_gene: TRBV6-2/TRBV6-3
abundance: NA
d_gene: TRBD2
CDR3nt: TGTGCCAGCAGTTATACTAGCGGAGAGTACAATGAGCAGTTCTTC
CDR3aa: CASSYTSGEYNEQFF

j_gene: TRBJ2-5
v_gene: TRBV5-1
abundance: NA
d_gene: TRBD2
CDR3nt: TGCGCCAGCAGCTTGTCGGCTAGCGGTTACCAAGAGACCCAGTACTTC
CDR3aa: CASSLSASGYQETQYF

j_gene: TRBJ2-5
v_gene: TRBV2
abundance: NA
d_gene: NA
CDR3nt: TGTGCCAGCACCGAGGGGGGGAACCAAGAGACCCAGTACTTC
CDR3aa: CASTEGGNQETQYF

j_gene: TRBJ1-1
v_gene: TRBV30
abundance: NA
d_gene: NA
CDR3nt: TGTGCCTGGAGTAACAGGAGGGGGGGGGCTCTGAACACTGAAGCTTTCTTT
CDR3aa: CAWSNRRGGALNTEAFF

j_gene: TRBJ2-3
v_gene: TRBV11-3
abundance: NA
d_gene: TRBD1
CDR3nt: TGTGCCAGCAGCTTCGGGACAGGGTGGGCAGATACGCAGTATTTT
CDR3aa: CASSFGTGWADTQYF

j_gene: TRBJ2-7
v_gene: TRBV2
abundance: NA
d_gene: TRBD2
CDR3nt: TGTGCCACCAAACTAGCGTCCGAGCAGTACTTC
CDR3aa: CATKLASEQYF

j_gene: TRBJ2-7
v_gene: TRBV9
abundance: NA
d_gene: TRBD1
CDR3nt: TGTGCCAGCAGCGGCGGAGGACAGGGGACCGACTACGAGCAGTACTTC
CDR3aa: CASSGGGQGTDYEQYF

j_gene: TRBJ2-7
v_gene: TRBV2
abundance: NA
d_gene: TRBD2
CDR3nt: TGTGCCACACATCAGCGGGGGCTAGCGGACAACTCCTACGAGCAGTACTTC
CDR3aa: CATHQRGLADNSYEQYF

j_gene: TRBJ2-3
v_gene: TRBV18
abundance: once
d_gene: TRBD2
CDR3nt: TGTGCCAGCTCACTGCGGGAGTTCGCAGATACGCAGTATTTT
CDR3aa: CASSLREFADTQYF

j_gene: TRBJ2-1
v_gene: TRBV25-1
abundance: NA
d_gene: TRBD2
CDR3nt: TGTGCCAGTGGATTAGCGGGTGAGGCGAATGAGCAGTTCTTC
CDR3aa: CASGLAGEANEQFF

j_gene: TRBJ2-3
v_gene: TRBV2
abundance: NA
d_gene: TRBD2
CDR3nt: TGTGCCAGCAGTTCGGGACTAGCGGGGTTCACAGATACGCAGTATTTT
CDR3aa: CASSSGLAGFTDTQYF

j_gene: TRBJ2-7
v_gene: TRBV10-1
abundance: NA
d_gene: NA
CDR3nt: TGCGCCAGCAGTCCTTCAACGGACTCCGAGCAGTACTTC
CDR3aa: CASSPSTDSEQYF